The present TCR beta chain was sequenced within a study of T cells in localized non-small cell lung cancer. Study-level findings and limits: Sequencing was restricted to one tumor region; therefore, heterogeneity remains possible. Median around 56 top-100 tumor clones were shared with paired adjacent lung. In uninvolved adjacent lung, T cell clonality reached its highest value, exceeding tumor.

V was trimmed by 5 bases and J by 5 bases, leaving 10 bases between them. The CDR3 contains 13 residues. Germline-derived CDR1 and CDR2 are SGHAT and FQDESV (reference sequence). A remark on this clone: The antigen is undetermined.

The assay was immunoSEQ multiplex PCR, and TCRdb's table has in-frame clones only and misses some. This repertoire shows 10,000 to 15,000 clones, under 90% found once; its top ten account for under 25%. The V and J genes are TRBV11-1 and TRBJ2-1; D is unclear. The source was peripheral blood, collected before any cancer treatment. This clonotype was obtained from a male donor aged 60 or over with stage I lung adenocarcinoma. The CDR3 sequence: CASSLGRNNEQFF. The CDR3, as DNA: TGTGCCAGCAGCCTTGGGCGGAACAATGAGCAGTTCTTC.